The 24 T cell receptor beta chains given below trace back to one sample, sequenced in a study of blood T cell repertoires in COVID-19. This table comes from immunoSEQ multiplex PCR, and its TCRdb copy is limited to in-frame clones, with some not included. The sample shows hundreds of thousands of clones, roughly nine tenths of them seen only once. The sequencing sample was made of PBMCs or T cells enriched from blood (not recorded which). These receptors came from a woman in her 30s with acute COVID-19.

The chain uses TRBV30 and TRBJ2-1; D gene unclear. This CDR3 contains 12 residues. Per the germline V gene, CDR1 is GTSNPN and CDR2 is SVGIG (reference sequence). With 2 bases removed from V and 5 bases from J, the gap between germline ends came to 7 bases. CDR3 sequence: CAWSSGDNEQFF. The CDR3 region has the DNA TGTGCCTGGAGTTCCGGAGACAATGAGCAGTTCTTC.

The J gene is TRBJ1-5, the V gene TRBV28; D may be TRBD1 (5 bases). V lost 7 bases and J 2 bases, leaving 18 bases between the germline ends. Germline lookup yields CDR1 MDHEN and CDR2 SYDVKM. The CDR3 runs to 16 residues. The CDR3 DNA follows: TGTGCCAGCACCTCACCCAAATGGGGCGGCAATCAGCCCCAGCATTTT. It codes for CASTSPKWGGNQPQHF.

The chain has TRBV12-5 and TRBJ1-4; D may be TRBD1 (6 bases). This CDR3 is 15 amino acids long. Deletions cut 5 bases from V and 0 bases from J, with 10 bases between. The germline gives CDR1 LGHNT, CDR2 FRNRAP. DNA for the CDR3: TGTGCTAGTGGTCCGCGGACAGCAACTAATGAAAAACTGTTTTTT. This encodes CASGPRTATNEKLFF. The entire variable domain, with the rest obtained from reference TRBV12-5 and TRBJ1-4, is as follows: DARVTQTPRHKVTEMGQEVTMRCQPILGHNTVFWYRQTMMQGLELLAYFRNRAPLDDSGMPKDRFSAEMPDATLATLKIQPSEPRDSAVYFCASGPRTATNEKLFFGSGTQLSVL.

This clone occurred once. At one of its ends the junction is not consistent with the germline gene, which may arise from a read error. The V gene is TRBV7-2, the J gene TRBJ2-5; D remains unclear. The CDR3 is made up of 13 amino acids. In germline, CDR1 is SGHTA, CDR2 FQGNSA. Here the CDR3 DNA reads TGTGCCAGCAGCCAAGATCGACAAGCGACCCAGTACTTC. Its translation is CASSQDRQATQYF.

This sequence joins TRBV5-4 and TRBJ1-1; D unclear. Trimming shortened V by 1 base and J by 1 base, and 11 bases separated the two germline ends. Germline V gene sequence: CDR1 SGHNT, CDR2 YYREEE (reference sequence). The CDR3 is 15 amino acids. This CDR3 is CASSLMAAQNTEAFF. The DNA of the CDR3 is TGTGCCAGCAGCTTGATGGCAGCGCAGAACACTGAAGCTTTCTTT.

For the CDR3, the DNA is TGTGCCAGCAGGGGGACAGGGCCCGGGGAGCTGTTTTTT. This translates into CASRGTGPGELFF. The genes are TRBV2 and TRBJ2-2; 9 nucleotides align to TRBD1. Germline V CDR1 and CDR2: SNHLY, FYNNEI. The CDR3 consists of 13 residues. Germline trimming cut 6 bases from V and 6 bases from J; bases unmatched to any gene: 2.

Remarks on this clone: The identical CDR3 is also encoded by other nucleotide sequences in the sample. This CDR3 is CASSLDRLNTEAFF. The CDR3 nucleotides are TGTGCCAGCAGCTTAGACAGATTGAACACTGAAGCTTTCTTT. The chain is built from TRBV7-2 and TRBJ1-1; D remains ambiguous. Germline V gene sequence: CDR1 SGHTA, CDR2 FQGNSA. The V and J ends lost 1 base and 0 bases respectively, with 6 bases between them. The CDR3 runs to 14 residues. Full variable domain (remainder filled in from reference TRBV7-2 and TRBJ1-1): GAGVSQSPSNKVTEKGKDVELRCDPISGHTALYWYRQSLGQGLEFLIYFQGNSAPDKSGLPSDRFSAERTGGSVSTLTIQRTQQEDSAVYLCASSLDRLNTEAFFGQGTRLTVV.

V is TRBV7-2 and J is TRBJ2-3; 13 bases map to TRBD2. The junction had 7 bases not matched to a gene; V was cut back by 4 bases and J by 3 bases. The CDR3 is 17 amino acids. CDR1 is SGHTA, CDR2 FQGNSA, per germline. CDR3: CASSWGLAGRMTDTQYF. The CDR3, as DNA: TGTGCCAGCAGCTGGGGACTAGCGGGAAGAATGACAGATACGCAGTATTTT.

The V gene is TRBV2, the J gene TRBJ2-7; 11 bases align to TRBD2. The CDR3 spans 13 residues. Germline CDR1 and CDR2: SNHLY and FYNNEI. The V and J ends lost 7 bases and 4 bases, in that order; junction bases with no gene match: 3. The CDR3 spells CASNSGGEYEQYF. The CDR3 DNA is TGTGCCAGCAATAGCGGGGGGGAATACGAGCAGTACTTC.

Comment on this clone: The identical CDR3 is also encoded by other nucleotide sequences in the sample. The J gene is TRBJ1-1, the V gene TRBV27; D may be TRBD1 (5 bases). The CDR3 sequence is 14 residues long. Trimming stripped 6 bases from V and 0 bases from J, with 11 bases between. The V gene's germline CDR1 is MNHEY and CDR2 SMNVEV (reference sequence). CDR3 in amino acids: CASSPGQVNTEAFF. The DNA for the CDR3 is TGTGCCAGCAGCCCAGGACAAGTGAACACTGAAGCTTTCTTT.

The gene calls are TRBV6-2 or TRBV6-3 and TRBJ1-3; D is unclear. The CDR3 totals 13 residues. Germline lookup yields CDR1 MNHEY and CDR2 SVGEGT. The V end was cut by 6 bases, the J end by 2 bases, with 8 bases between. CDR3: CASSTGPGNTIYF. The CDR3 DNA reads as TGTGCCAGCAGCACCGGTCCTGGAAACACCATATATTTT.

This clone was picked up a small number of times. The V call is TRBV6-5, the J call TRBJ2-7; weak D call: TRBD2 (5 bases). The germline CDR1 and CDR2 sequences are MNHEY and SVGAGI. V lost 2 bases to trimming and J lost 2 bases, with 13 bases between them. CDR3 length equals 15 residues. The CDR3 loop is CASSYRGLTAYEQYF. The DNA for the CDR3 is TGTGCCAGCAGTTACCGCGGACTCACGGCCTACGAGCAGTACTTC.

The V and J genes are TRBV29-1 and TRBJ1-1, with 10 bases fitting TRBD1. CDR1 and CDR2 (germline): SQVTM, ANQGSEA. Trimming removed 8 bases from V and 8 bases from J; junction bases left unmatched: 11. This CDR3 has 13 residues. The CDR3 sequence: CSTTGGTGVEAFF. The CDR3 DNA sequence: TGCAGCACCACCGGCGGGACAGGGGTCGAAGCTTTCTTT.

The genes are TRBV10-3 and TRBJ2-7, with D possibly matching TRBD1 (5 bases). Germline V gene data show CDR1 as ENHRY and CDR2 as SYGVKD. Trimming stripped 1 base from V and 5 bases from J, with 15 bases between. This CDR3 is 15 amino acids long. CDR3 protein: CAISEFGFRAHEQYF. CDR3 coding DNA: TGTGCCATCAGTGAGTTCGGGTTCAGGGCCCACGAGCAGTACTTC.

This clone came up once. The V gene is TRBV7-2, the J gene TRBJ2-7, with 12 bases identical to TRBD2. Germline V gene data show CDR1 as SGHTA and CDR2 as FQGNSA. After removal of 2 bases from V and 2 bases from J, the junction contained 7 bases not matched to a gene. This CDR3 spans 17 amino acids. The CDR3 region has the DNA TGTGCCAGCAGCTTATCTGTTGCTAGCGGGGGGGCCTACGAGCAGTACTTC. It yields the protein CASSLSVASGGAYEQYF.

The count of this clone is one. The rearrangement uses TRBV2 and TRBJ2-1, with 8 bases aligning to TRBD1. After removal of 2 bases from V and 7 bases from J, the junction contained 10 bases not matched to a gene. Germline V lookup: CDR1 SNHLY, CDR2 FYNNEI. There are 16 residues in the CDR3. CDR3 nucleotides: TGTGCCAGCAGTGAATTGGGGCAGGGGGCTGGAAATGAGCAGTTCTTC. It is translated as CASSELGQGAGNEQFF. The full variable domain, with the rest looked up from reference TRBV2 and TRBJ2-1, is EPEVTQTPSHQVTQMGQEVILRCVPISNHLYFYWYRQILGQKVEFLVSFYNNEISEKSEIFDDQFSVERPDGSNFTLKIRSTKLEDSAMYFCASSELGQGAGNEQFFGPGTRLTVL.

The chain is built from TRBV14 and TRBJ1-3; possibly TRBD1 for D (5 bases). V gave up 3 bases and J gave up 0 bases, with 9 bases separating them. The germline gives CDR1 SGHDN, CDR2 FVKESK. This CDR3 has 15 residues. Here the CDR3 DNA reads TGTGCCAGCAGCCACGACAGCAGCTCTGGAAACACCATATATTTT. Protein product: CASSHDSSSGNTIYF.

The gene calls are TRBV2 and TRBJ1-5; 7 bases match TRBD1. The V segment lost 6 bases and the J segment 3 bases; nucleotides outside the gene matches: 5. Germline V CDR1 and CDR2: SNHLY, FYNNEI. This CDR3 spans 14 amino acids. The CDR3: CASRVDRANQPQHF. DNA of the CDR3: TGTGCCAGCAGGGTTGACAGGGCCAATCAGCCCCAGCATTTT.

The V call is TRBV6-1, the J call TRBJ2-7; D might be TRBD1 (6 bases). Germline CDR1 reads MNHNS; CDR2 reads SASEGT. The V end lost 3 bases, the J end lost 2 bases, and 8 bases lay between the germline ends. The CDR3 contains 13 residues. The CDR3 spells CASSETGPYEQYF. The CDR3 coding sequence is TGTGCCAGCAGTGAGACAGGACCCTACGAGCAGTACTTC.

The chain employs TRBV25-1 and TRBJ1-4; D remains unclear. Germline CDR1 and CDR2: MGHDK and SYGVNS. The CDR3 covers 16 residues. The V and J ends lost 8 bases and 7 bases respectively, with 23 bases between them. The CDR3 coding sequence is TGTGCCAGCGGAGGAGAGTGGGCGGGCATGGTTGAAAAACTGTTTTTT. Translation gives CASGGEWAGMVEKLFF.

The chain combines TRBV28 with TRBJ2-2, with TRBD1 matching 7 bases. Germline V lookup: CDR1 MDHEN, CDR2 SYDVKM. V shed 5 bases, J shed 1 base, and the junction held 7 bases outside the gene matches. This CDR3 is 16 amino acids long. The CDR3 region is CASSILQGRNTGELFF. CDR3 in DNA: TGTGCCAGCAGTATTCTACAGGGGAGGAACACCGGGGAGCTGTTTTTT.

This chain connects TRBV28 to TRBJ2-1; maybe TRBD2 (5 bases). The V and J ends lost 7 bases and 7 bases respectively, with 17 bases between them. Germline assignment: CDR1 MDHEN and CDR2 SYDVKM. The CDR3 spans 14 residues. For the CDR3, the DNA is TGTGCCAGCATGCCGGCTTTGACTAAAAATGAGCAGTTCTTC. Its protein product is CASMPALTKNEQFF.

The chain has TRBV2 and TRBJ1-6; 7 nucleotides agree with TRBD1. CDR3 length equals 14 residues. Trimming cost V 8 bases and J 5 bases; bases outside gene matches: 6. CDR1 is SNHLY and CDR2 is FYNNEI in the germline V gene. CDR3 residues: CASCLGQNNSPLHF. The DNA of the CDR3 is TGTGCCAGCTGCCTGGGACAGAATAATTCACCCCTCCACTTT.

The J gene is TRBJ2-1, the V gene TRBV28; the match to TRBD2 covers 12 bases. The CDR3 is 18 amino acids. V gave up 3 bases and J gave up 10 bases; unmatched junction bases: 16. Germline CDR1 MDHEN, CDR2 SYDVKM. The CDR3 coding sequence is TGTGCCAGCAGTTTCTCACGCCTTACTAGCGGGAGGCCCGGCGAGCAGTTCTTC. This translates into CASSFSRLTSGRPGEQFF.